This TCR beta chain is from a study of T cell repertoires in cytomegalovirus infection. General observations from the study: Clonotype analysis showed dominance of the ex vivo response by HLA-C-restricted CMV-specific TCR beta clonotypes.

The CDR3 sequence is 15 residues long. Germline CDR1 and CDR2: MNHNS and SASEGT. V was trimmed by 5 bases and J by 6 bases, leaving 20 bases between them. There are many counts of this clonotype. The target antigen is unknown. TCRdb used MiXCR to reprocess the reads, holding one entry per CDR3 protein. The table records 500,000 to 600,000 distinct CDR3 sequences, 16% of them present only once. The genes are TRBV6-1 and TRBJ2-7; D is perhaps TRBD1 (5 bases). This TCR was sampled from a human donor in good health (CMV status not recorded). Some clones in this sample may be carry-over from other donors' samples. Sequenced: CD8+ T cells from PBMCs. CDR3 residues: CASSSGQSIRSEQYF. DNA for the CDR3: TGTGCCAGCAGTTCAGGACAATCGATACGGAGCGAGCAGTACTTC.